This T cell receptor beta chain was documented in a study of blood T cell repertoires in COVID-19. Study-level background: Samples came from the United States, Italy and Spain, spanning acute and convalescent COVID-19. In each case, the material was cDNA or gDNA derived from T cells, B-cell-depleted T cells, or PBMCs.

Per the study methods: The assay estimated nucleated cells by amplifying reference gene primers. Sequencing was performed with immunoSEQ multiplex PCR; in TCRdb, only in-frame clones are kept and a portion is missing. From that table come the V and J calls and clone size; the DNA was used to work out D and trimming. In the table there are approximately 70,000 clones, roughly 80% of which are singletons. This clone occurred a few times. There are 13 residues in the CDR3. V was pared by 3 bases and J by 11 bases, with 16 bases between. Germline V gives CDR1 SEHNR, CDR2 FQNEAQ (reference sequence). This chain uses TRBV7-9 with TRBJ1-1; no clear D. The sequenced sample consisted of peripheral blood. This sequence was found in an elderly woman with acute or convalescent COVID-19. CDR3 coding DNA: TGTGCCAGCAGCTTTAGTGAGGGTAGGGATGCTTTCTTT. Protein product: CASSFSEGRDAFF.